The T cell receptor (beta chain) described here comes from a study of immune evolution from preneoplasia to lung adenocarcinoma. Libraries were prepared by immunoSEQ multiplex PCR; TCRdb keeps only in-frame clonotypes and omits some of them. The table lists around 39,000 clones, about 74% of them singletons. Germline CDR1 is MNHNS and CDR2 is SASEGT. The length of the CDR3 is 15 residues. J gave up 10 bases and V 7 bases, and 15 bases lay outside the gene matches. The rearrangement uses TRBV6-1 and TRBJ2-1, with 8 bases identical to TRBD2. The clonotype was recovered from a person in their sixties with lung adenocarcinoma. Specimen: FFPE invasive lung adenocarcinoma tissue. The CDR3 loop reads CASTPGLVGSWEQFF. Here the CDR3 DNA reads TGTGCCAGCACCCCGGGACTAGTGGGTTCTTGGGAGCAGTTCTTC.